This entry lists 18 T cell receptor beta chains sequenced from one sample in a study of Tregs in tolerant kidney transplant recipients. Recipients received nonmyeloablative bone marrow transplants from related graft donors, with transient mixed chimerism. Sequenced by immunoSEQ multiplex PCR; TCRdb stores in-frame clones only, minus some. Seen in this sample are about 14,000 clones; the ten most common clones hold approximately 30%. The specimen was CD8+ T cells from blood (PBMCs), collected 6 months after the transplant. These receptors all stem from a human patient who received a combined kidney and bone marrow transplant. The graft donor may have contributed some T cells.

To note about this clone: The read terminates 3 residues ahead of where the CDR3 ends, so the germline J gene completes it. The rearrangement links TRBV19 to TRBJ1-2, with 8 positions matching TRBD1. The CDR3 covers 14 residues. The germline CDR1 and CDR2 sequences are LNHDA and SQIVND (reference sequence). CDR3 loop: CASRQGGTGGGYTF. CDR3 bases read: TGTGCCAGTAGGCAGGGGGGGACAGGAGGCGGC.

On this clone itself: The read finishes 3 residues shy of the CDR3 end, and the germline J gene is used to complete it. The V and J genes are TRBV5-1 and TRBJ2-7; 8 bases map to TRBD1. The CDR3 is made up of 14 amino acids. Germline V gives CDR1 SGHRS, CDR2 YFSETQ. The trim removed 0 bases at V and 3 bases at J, leaving 2 bases unmatched. Partial CDR3 DNA: TGCGCCAGCAGCTTGGCCGGACAGGGCTACGAG. Protein sequence: CASSLAGQGYE. The whole CDR3 is CASSLAGQGYEQYF.

The CDR3 spells CASSPTAGGSSYNEQFF. The DNA read from the CDR3 is TGTGCCAGCTCACCAACAGCCGGAGGAAGCTCCTACAATGAG. The chain recombines TRBV18 with TRBJ2-1; tentatively, D is TRBD2 (5 bases). With the read ending 3 residues before the CDR3 end, the germline J gene is used to fill in that end. The germline V gene encodes CDR1 KGHSH and CDR2 LQKENI. The CDR3 length is 17 residues. Deletions cut 2 bases from V and 0 bases from J, with 14 bases between.

Note on this clone: The missing CDR3 end, 3 residues past where the read stops, is filled in from the germline J gene. V gene TRBV19 combines with J gene TRBJ2-2; possible D gene TRBD1, 5 bases. The CDR3 consists of 14 residues. The V gene lost 5 bases and the J gene lost 6 bases, with 13 bases spanning the gap. Germline CDR1 reads LNHDA; CDR2 reads SQIVND (reference sequence). CDR3 sequence reads: CASSAQGLAGELFF. The CDR3 bases that were read are TGTGCCAGTAGTGCTCAGGGTTTGGCCGGGGAG.

Concerning this clone itself: The sequence runs out 3 residues before the end of the CDR3; the remainder is reconstructed from the germline J gene. This rearrangement joins TRBV4-1 to TRBJ1-2; perhaps TRBD1 as D (6 bases). CDR3 length: 15 residues. The germline CDR1 and CDR2 sequences are MGHRA and YSYEKL. V lost 1 base and J 2 bases, leaving 11 bases between the germline ends. CDR3 DNA, as far as it was read: TGCGCCAGCAGCCAAGTGGGCAGGGGAAACTATGGC. As protein: CASSQVGRGNYG. In full, the CDR3 is CASSQVGRGNYGYTF.

In regard to this clone: Sequencing ends 3 residues short of the CDR3 end; the germline J gene provides the rest. The rearrangement uses TRBV7-7 and TRBJ2-1; 7 bases agree with TRBD2. The CDR3 covers 13 residues. Germline assignment: CDR1 SSHAT and CDR2 FNYEAQ (reference sequence). V was clipped by 4 bases and J by 7 bases; unmatched bases: 4. CDR3 amino acids: CASSSSGANEQFF. Incomplete CDR3 DNA: TGTGCCAGCAGCTCCAGCGGGGCTAATGAG.

In the case of this clone: The read ends 3 residues shy of where the CDR3 ends; the end is completed using the germline J gene. The chain recombines TRBV19 with TRBJ2-3; D remains ambiguous. The germline V gene has CDR1 LNHDA and CDR2 SQIVND (reference sequence). The V end was cut by 4 bases, the J end by 4 bases, with 6 bases between. The CDR3 runs 12 residues. The CDR3 sequence: CASSRASDTQYF. The sequenced part of the CDR3 DNA is TGTGCCAGTAGTAGGGCCTCAGATACG. The whole variable domain, filled in from reference TRBV19 and TRBJ2-3, reads DGGITQSPKYLFRKEGQNVTLSCEQNLNHDAMYWYRQDPGQGLRLIYYSQIVNDFQKGDIAEGYSVSREKKESFPLTVTSAQKNPTAFYLCASSRASDTQYFGPGTRLTVL.

Notes on this clone: With the read ending 3 residues before the CDR3 end, the germline J gene is used to fill in that end. The chain combines TRBV19 with TRBJ2-5; possible D gene TRBD2, 7 bases. This CDR3 region has 15 residues. Germline CDR1 is LNHDA and CDR2 is SQIVND (reference sequence). V gave up 3 bases and J gave up 5 bases, with 16 bases separating them. The CDR3 is CASSIWGGRGETQYF. The DNA read from the CDR3 is TGTGCCAGTAGTATCTGGGGGGGGCGCGGGGAGACC.

Turning to this clone: The read terminates 3 residues ahead of where the CDR3 ends, so the germline J gene completes it. The rearrangement links TRBV20-1 to TRBJ2-1; the D gene is possibly TRBD2 (5 bases). Germline V CDR1 and CDR2: DFQATT, SNEGSKA (reference sequence). V lost 3 bases and J lost 6, with 9 bases in between. This CDR3 contains 12 residues. The sequenced CDR3 bases are TGCAGTGCTAGGGAGGCGGGCAATGAG. Its protein product is CSAREAGNE. The CDR3, in full, reads CSAREAGNEQFF.

A word on this clone: The CDR3 extends 3 residues past the end of the read, so its final part is completed from the germline J gene. The gene calls are TRBV29-1 and TRBJ2-1; D may be TRBD2 (6 bases). The V end lost 0 bases, the J end lost 0 bases, and 9 bases lay between the germline ends. This CDR3 region has 15 residues. CDR1 SQVTM and CDR2 ANQGSEA come from the germline V gene. CDR3 region: CSVEDGGSSYNEQFF. The part of the CDR3 DNA that was read is TGCAGCGTTGAAGATGGGGGGAGCTCCTACAATGAG.

This CDR3 is CSVVPGSSYNEQFF. CDR3 DNA (partial): TGCAGCGTTGTACCAGGAAGCTCCTACAATGAG. This rearrangement joins TRBV29-1 to TRBJ2-1; no clear D. The sequenced fragment ends 3 residues before the CDR3 boundary, so the rest is inferred from the germline J gene. Between the trimmed V and J ends, which lost 4 bases and 0 bases, there was a span of 10 bases. CDR1 SQVTM and CDR2 ANQGSEA come from the germline V gene. This CDR3 region has 14 residues.

Comment on this clone: The CDR3 end lies 3 residues beyond the end of the read and is filled in from the germline J gene. This chain joins TRBV4-1 and TRBJ1-4, with 10 nucleotides matching TRBD1. With V trimmed by 5 bases and J by 6 bases, 3 bases remained unmatched. This CDR3 spans 14 amino acids. The V gene's germline CDR1 is MGHRA and CDR2 YSYEKL. Incomplete CDR3 DNA: TGCGCCAGCAGCATCGGACAGGGGGATGAAAAA. It is translated as CASSIGQGDEK. The full CDR3 sequence reads CASSIGQGDEKLFF.

Comment on this clone: The read stops 3 residues short of the end of the CDR3; the missing end is completed from the germline J gene. The chain recombines TRBV11-2 with TRBJ2-1; TRBD2 matches 10 bases. V lost 3 bases to trimming and J lost 7 bases; unmatched junction nucleotides: 6. Germline lookup yields CDR1 SGHAT and CDR2 FQNNGV. There are 15 residues in the CDR3. CDR3 protein: CASSFLAGDLNEQFF. Partial CDR3 DNA: TGTGCCAGCAGCTTTCTAGCGGGGGATTTAAATGAG.

As regards this clone: The CDR3 goes on 3 residues after the read ends, and that part is filled in from the germline J gene. V usage is TRBV6-1 and J usage is TRBJ2-1, with D unclear. V was trimmed by 4 bases and J by 8 bases, leaving 12 bases between them. This CDR3 has 13 amino acids. Per germline, CDR1 MNHNS and CDR2 SASEGT. Partial CDR3 DNA: TGTGCCAGCAGTGGCAACTATGGCGATGAG. Protein: CASSGNYGDE. The entire CDR3 protein reads CASSGNYGDEQFF.

A note on this clone: The DNA ends 3 residues before the CDR3 does, and the rest of the CDR3 is filled in from the germline J gene. The genes are TRBV30 and TRBJ2-1, with 12 bases that match TRBD2. The V gene end was trimmed by 2 bases and the J gene end by 6 bases; junction bases not matched to a gene: 17. Germline loops: CDR1 GTSNPN, CDR2 SVGIG (reference sequence). This CDR3 is built from 19 residues. Here the CDR3 reads CAWSLPVGTSGYRINEQFF. The DNA read from the CDR3 is TGTGCCTGGAGTCTCCCCGTAGGGACTAGCGGGTACAGGATCAATGAG.

In regard to this clone: Read coverage stops 3 residues before the CDR3 terminus; the germline J gene supplies the remainder. The gene calls are TRBV6-2 or TRBV6-3 and TRBJ2-3; 14 bases are shared with TRBD2. Germline assignment: CDR1 MNHEY and CDR2 SVGEGT. This CDR3 spans 15 amino acids. The CDR3 region is CASSYLTSGGETQYF. The sequenced CDR3 bases are TGTGCCAGCAGTTACCTGACTAGCGGGGGGGAGACG.

Note on this clone: The read terminates 3 residues ahead of where the CDR3 ends, so the germline J gene completes it. The chain has TRBV7-2 and TRBJ1-2; a weak D match, TRBD1 (6 bases). Germline V gene lookup returns CDR1 SGHTA and CDR2 FQGNSA. There are 15 residues in the CDR3. This CDR3 is CASSLLLAGAYDYTF. CDR3 DNA (partial): TGTGCCAGCAGCTTATTGCTAGCGGGGGCATACGAC.

Comments on this clone: The CDR3 end lies 3 residues beyond the end of the read and is filled in from the germline J gene. This rearrangement joins TRBV5-5 to TRBJ1-1, with D unresolved. This CDR3 spans 14 amino acids. Germline loops: CDR1 SGHKS, CDR2 YYEKEE (reference sequence). The V gene lost 4 bases and the J gene lost 1 base, with 11 bases spanning the gap. CDR3 loop: CASSPLTPNTEAFF. Incomplete CDR3 DNA: TGTGCCAGCAGCCCCCTGACACCGAACACTGAA.